One and the same sample provided the 11 T cell receptor beta chains below, sequenced in a study of blood T cell repertoires in COVID-19. TCRdb keeps only in-frame clones here, not all; method: immunoSEQ multiplex PCR. The sample shows around 35,000 clones, approximately 85% of them seen only once. Material for sequencing was peripheral blood. The receptors come from a human donor in a cohort sampled during active COVID-19.

The V call is TRBV18, the J call TRBJ1-4; TRBD1 matches 7 bases. The J segment lost 4 bases and the V segment lost 5 bases, leaving 10 bases of the junction unmatched. This CDR3 has 16 residues. CDR1 is KGHSH and CDR2 is LQKENI in the germline V gene. In DNA form, the CDR3 reads TGTGCCAGCTCATCGTCCCAGACAGGGTTTAATGAAAAACTGTTTTTT. Residues: CASSSSQTGFNEKLFF.

CDR3 region: CASSLLAEAYEQYF. The CDR3 region has the DNA TGTGCCAGCAGCTTACTAGCGGAGGCCTACGAGCAGTACTTC. The chain carries TRBV13 and TRBJ2-7; 7 positions match TRBD2. The V segment lost 2 bases and the J segment 2 bases; nucleotides outside the gene matches: 3. Germline V gives CDR1 PRHDT, CDR2 FYEKMQ (reference sequence). The CDR3 spans 14 residues.

This chain connects TRBV10-3 to TRBJ2-1; 11 bases fit TRBD2. V shed 11 bases, J shed 5 bases, and the junction held 8 bases outside the gene matches. The CDR3 totals 14 residues. Germline CDR1 reads ENHRY; CDR2 reads SYGVKD. The chain's CDR3 is CAAAGTSGDNEQFF. The CDR3 DNA reads as TGTGCCGCGGCGGGGACTAGCGGAGACAATGAGCAGTTCTTC.

The J gene is TRBJ2-1, the V gene TRBV4-1; D might be TRBD2 (6 bases). From germline, CDR1 is MGHRA and CDR2 YSYEKL. V lost 1 base to trimming and J lost 7 bases, with 17 bases between them. This CDR3 comprises 16 residues. The CDR3 coding sequence is TGCGCCAGCAGCCAAGTAGGAGCACTCCGGGGGAATGAGCAGTTCTTC. It codes for CASSQVGALRGNEQFF.

The rearrangement uses TRBV28 and TRBJ2-5; 8 bases align to TRBD1. The CDR3 is 14 residues long. Germline V gives CDR1 MDHEN, CDR2 SYDVKM. V lost 2 bases and J lost 2; bases outside the gene matches: 1. The CDR3 here is CASSLRTGQETQYF. CDR3 coding DNA: TGTGCCAGCAGTTTAAGGACAGGGCAAGAGACCCAGTACTTC. The full variable domain, completed using reference TRBV28 and TRBJ2-5, is DVKVTQSSRYLVKRTGEKVFLECVQDMDHENMFWYRQDPGLGLRLIYFSYDVKMKEKGDIPEGYSVSREKKERFSLILESASTNQTSMYLCASSLRTGQETQYFGPGTRLLVL.

By sample share, this clone is medium-sized. This sequence joins TRBV9 and TRBJ1-3; D is uncertain. This CDR3 comprises 11 residues. The germline V gene has CDR1 SGDLS and CDR2 YYNGEE. V was cut by 3 bases and J by 5 bases, with 3 bases left in between. The CDR3 here is CASSDRNTIYF. The CDR3 nucleotides are TGTGCCAGCAGCGACAGAAACACCATATATTTT.

The CDR3 sequence is CASSMFSGSNEQFF. The CDR3, as DNA: TGTGCCAGTAGTATGTTTAGCGGGAGTAATGAGCAGTTCTTC. The chain couples TRBV19 to TRBJ2-1; 9 positions match TRBD2. The V gene's germline CDR1 is LNHDA and CDR2 SQIVND (reference sequence). V lost 3 bases and J lost 7; bases outside the gene matches: 4. The CDR3 sequence is 14 residues long.

The V call is TRBV5-1, the J call TRBJ2-1, with 13 bases lining up with TRBD2. Germline V gene sequence: CDR1 SGHRS, CDR2 YFSETQ. This CDR3 has 14 residues. Trimming removed 7 bases from V and 9 bases from J; junction bases left unmatched: 7. The CDR3 DNA follows: TGCGCCAGCGGACTAGCGGGAGCCCAGGGTGAGCAGTTCTTC. Protein: CASGLAGAQGEQFF.

V is TRBV4-2 and J is TRBJ2-3; 7 nucleotides agree with TRBD2. Germline CDR1 reads LGHNA; CDR2 reads YNFKEQ. The V segment lost 6 bases and the J segment 3 bases; nucleotides outside the gene matches: 9. The CDR3 is 15 amino acids. DNA of the CDR3: TGTGCCAGCAGTAGACTAGCCGCCAATACAGATACGCAGTATTTT. It translates to CASSRLAANTDTQYF.

The CDR3 region is CATSSWGRSYEQYF. In DNA form, the CDR3 reads TGTGCCACCTCCTCGTGGGGGAGGTCCTACGAGCAGTACTTC. J is TRBJ2-7 and V is TRBV15, with a weak D call TRBD2 (6 bases). CDR3 length: 14 residues. Deletions cut 8 bases from V and 1 base from J, with 15 bases between. Germline V gene data show CDR1 as LNHNV and CDR2 as YYDKDF (reference sequence).

This rearrangement joins TRBV27 to TRBJ1-4; 7 bases fit TRBD1. V was pared by 4 bases and J by 10 bases, with 12 bases of the junction left unmatched. The CDR3 spans 15 residues. Germline V gene sequence: CDR1 MNHEY, CDR2 SMNVEV (reference sequence). The CDR3 DNA sequence: TGTGCCAGCAGTTGGTCAGGGGGTGTTCCAGGAAAACTGTTTTTT. This encodes CASSWSGGVPGKLFF.